The sequence of this T cell receptor beta chain was determined in a study of post-analysis software for immune sequencing data (dated by TCRdb to the mid-2010s). Study-wide context: The recorded disease courses included relapsing-remitting, secondary progressive and progressive-relapsing multiple sclerosis, and some patients had no subtype annotation. A subset of samples was prepared in parallel using single-end sample barcoding, then pooled and co-amplified after Illumina adapter ligation. The patient repertoires were compared against around eleven previously published healthy control repertoires obtained from donors aged 6 to 25 years.

The library was produced with PCR. Sequencer: Illumina HiSeq 2500. Unique molecular identifiers were incorporated into TCR beta cDNA libraries to reduce PCR and sequencing biases. Per 1 to 10 million input T cells, roughly 500,000 cDNA molecules were obtained, such that each molecule approximated one T cell. The patient libraries were prepared and sequenced with the same protocol used for the earlier healthy control dataset. Samples belonging to the same batch were prepared together, multiplexed and sequenced on a shared HiSeq lane. On the study's bioinformatics: MIGEC was used to process the raw barcoded reads, and molecular identifier groups with only a single read were discarded before consensus assembly and CDR3 extraction. VDJtools was used for post-analysis of the clonotype tables, and diversity was normalized by down-sampling every dataset to the size of the smallest sample. To correct batch-related cross-sample contamination, repertoire overlap clustering matched CDR3 amino acid sequences but not nucleotide sequences. Through fastp at Q25 and MiXCR, TCRdb rebuilt clones from the public reads, retaining in-frame beta chains. Here each entry gathers all rows of one CDR3 protein and keeps the most common genes and DNA. TCRdb's processing, not the authors' own work, is the source of the V and J calls. Present in this sample are approximately 570,000 distinct CDR3 sequences, roughly 45% of which were seen just once. The top ten clonotypes cover under 2% of the sample.

CDR1 SQVTM and CDR2 ANQGSEA are derived from the germline V gene. V is clipped by 3 bases and J by 5 bases, and the sequence between their germline boundaries is 13 bases long. Including cysteine and phenylalanine, the CDR3 has 13 amino acids. The only DNA kept is the CDR3, 39 bases in frame from the first base. TCR beta repertoires were profiled from peripheral blood of under 15 young patients with multiple sclerosis to demonstrate the VDJtools post-analysis software. Multiple sclerosis patients were children and adolescents aged 6 to 15 years. Many counts were recorded for this clonotype. Its binding antigen is unknown. No quality values exist for individual bases; no much larger clone is one base distant. What the authors observed across the whole study: Direct clustering with F measure revealed strong co-clustering of samples prepared in the same batch, which led to a batch-effect correction. Patients showed significantly higher frequencies than controls for roughly 5 TRBV segments, among them TRBV5-6, TRBV5-1 and TRBV20-1. The multiple sclerosis patient group was slightly younger than the control group. Compared with controls, multiple sclerosis patients had significantly lower normalized Chao1 diversity, a finding suggesting substantial peripheral T-cell clonal expansion.

This receptor was identified in a girl aged 5-17 years with multiple sclerosis. The chain is made from TRBV29-1 and TRBJ2-5; no D gene call is confident. The sample comprised blood. Here is the DNA: TGCAGCGTTGAGGTTGGCTCCCGGGAGACCCAGTACTTC. It encodes CSVEVGSRETQYF.